This passage covers 32 T cell receptor beta chains from one sample sequenced in a study of blood T cell repertoires in COVID-19. TCRdb keeps only in-frame clones here, not all; method: immunoSEQ multiplex PCR. The sample contains around 80,000 clones, 80% to 90% of which appear only once. Sequencing was done on a sample of peripheral blood. The receptors derive from a woman over 75 with acute or convalescent COVID-19.

The rearrangement uses TRBV9 and TRBJ2-1; 7 nucleotides match TRBD2. Germline V lookup: CDR1 SGDLS, CDR2 YYNGEE. There are 15 residues in the CDR3. Losses at the gene ends were 0 bases for V and 9 bases for J; bases not matched to a gene: 9. The CDR3 here is CASSVEGTTMREQFF. The CDR3 DNA sequence: TGTGCCAGCAGCGTAGAAGGGACTACCATGCGTGAGCAGTTCTTC.

The chain joins TRBV7-9 to TRBJ2-3, with 7 bases lining up with TRBD1. The CDR3 loop spans 14 amino acids. The V gene's germline CDR1 is SEHNR and CDR2 FQNEAQ (reference sequence). V lost 3 bases, J lost 5 bases, and 5 bases stayed unmatched. The CDR3 loop reads CASSFTGVGDTQYF. For the CDR3, the DNA is TGTGCCAGCAGCTTCACAGGGGTGGGAGATACGCAGTATTTT.

V is TRBV24-1 and J is TRBJ2-1, with 7 bases fitting TRBD2. Trimming took 4 bases from V and 5 from J; bases not matched to a gene: 4. CDR1 is KGHDR, CDR2 SFDVKD, per germline. The CDR3 contains 14 residues. Written as DNA, the CDR3 is TGTGCCACCAGTGAAAGCGGGGATAACAATGAGCAGTTCTTC. It specifies CATSESGDNNEQFF.

V usage is TRBV5-1 and J usage is TRBJ1-6; TRBD1 is a possible D gene (6 bases). V dropped 0 bases and J dropped 6 bases, with 7 bases sitting between them. Germline CDR1 reads SGHRS; CDR2 reads YFSETQ. This CDR3 contains 14 residues. The CDR3 DNA sequence: TGCGCCAGCAGCTTGGACAGGGTTAATTCACCCCTCCACTTT. Protein sequence: CASSLDRVNSPLHF. The complete variable domain, with remaining parts taken from reference TRBV5-1 and TRBJ1-6, reads KAGVTQTPRYLIKTRGQQVTLSCSPISGHRSVSWYQQTPGQGLQFLFEYFSETQRNKGNFPGRFSGRQFSNSRSEMNVSTLELGDSALYLCASSLDRVNSPLHFGNGTRLTVT.

This clone was counted a single time. The chain uses TRBV11-1 and TRBJ1-3; D might be TRBD1 (6 bases). Germline assignment: CDR1 SGHAT and CDR2 FQDESV (reference sequence). V lost 11 bases and J 0 bases, leaving 14 bases between the germline ends. The CDR3 spans 14 residues. The CDR3 here is CASQTGLSGNTIYF. The CDR3 DNA follows: TGTGCCTCCCAGACAGGCCTCTCTGGAAACACCATATATTTT.

The genes are TRBV5-6 and TRBJ2-7, with TRBD1 matching 7 bases. Per the germline V gene, CDR1 is SGHDT and CDR2 is YYEEEE. Trimming cost V 2 bases and J 8 bases; bases outside gene matches: 4. This CDR3 is 12 amino acids long. In DNA, the CDR3 is TGTGCCAGCAGCTTCCCAGGGGGACAGCAGTACTTC. Its translation: CASSFPGGQQYF.

The chain links TRBV7-2 to TRBJ2-3, with TRBD2 as a possible D gene (7 bases). CDR3 size: 15 residues. Trimming removed 5 bases from V and 7 bases from J, with 19 bases in between. The germline CDR1 and CDR2 sequences are SGHTA and FQGNSA. CDR3 sequence: CASSPREQGLNTQYF. The DNA for the CDR3 is TGTGCCAGCAGCCCTCGAGAACAGGGACTAAATACGCAGTATTTT.

The chain uses TRBV7-3 and TRBJ2-3, with TRBD2 identical over 15 bases. This CDR3 region has 17 residues. Looked up from germline, CDR1 is SGHTA and CDR2 is FQGTGA. The V segment lost 2 bases and the J segment 6 bases; nucleotides outside the gene matches: 6. The CDR3 region is CASSLLGLAGGQDTQYF. The CDR3 coding sequence is TGTGCCAGCAGCTTACTGGGACTAGCGGGGGGTCAGGATACGCAGTATTTT.

The gene calls are TRBV3-1 (or the pseudogene TRBV3-2) and TRBJ1-4; the D gene is possibly TRBD1 (6 bases). Trimming removed 1 base at V and 8 bases at J, with 14 bases between. Per the germline V gene, CDR1 is LGHDT and CDR2 is YNNKEL (reference sequence). This CDR3 is built from 15 residues. Here the CDR3 reads CASSQVGRGTEKLFF. CDR3 DNA sequence: TGTGCCAGCAGCCAAGTGGGGAGAGGGACAGAAAAACTGTTTTTT.

This clone has a handful of counts. This chain joins TRBV6-5 and TRBJ1-2, with a weak D call TRBD1 (6 bases). Trimming cost V 4 bases and J 4 bases, with 10 bases left between them. This CDR3 is built from 13 residues. CDR1 is MNHEY and CDR2 is SVGAGI in the germline V gene. The CDR3 DNA is TGTGCCAGCAGTTCACAGGGACCCTATGGCTACACCTTC. This encodes CASSSQGPYGYTF.

This rearrangement joins TRBV6-6 to TRBJ1-2; TRBD1 matches at 8 bases. V was pared by 6 bases and J by 8 bases, with 11 bases of the junction left unmatched. This CDR3 spans 14 amino acids. Germline V gives CDR1 MNHNY, CDR2 SVGAGI (reference sequence). The CDR3 DNA reads as TGTGCCAGCAGGATTAGTCAGGGGGCGCAGGGCTACACCTTC. It codes for CASRISQGAQGYTF.

This sequence joins TRBV27 and TRBJ1-5; D might be TRBD1 (6 bases). This CDR3 is built from 16 residues. V shed 4 bases and J shed 1 base, with 14 bases lying between them. The germline V gene encodes CDR1 MNHEY and CDR2 SMNVEV (reference sequence). The CDR3 spells CASSSFTRGSNQPQHF. Written as DNA, the CDR3 is TGTGCCAGCAGTTCCTTCACCAGGGGAAGCAATCAGCCCCAGCATTTT.

The V gene is TRBV30, the J gene TRBJ1-2; D may be TRBD1 (6 bases). The CDR3 loop spans 14 amino acids. Germline CDR1 is GTSNPN and CDR2 is SVGIG (reference sequence). V gave up 3 bases and J gave up 2 bases, with 13 bases separating them. CDR3 residues: CAWSDGQKNYGYTF. The CDR3 DNA reads TGTGCCTGGAGCGATGGACAGAAAAACTATGGCTACACCTTC. Full variable domain (rest looked up from reference TRBV30 and TRBJ1-2): SQTIHQWPATLVQPVGSPLSLECTVEGTSNPNLYWYRQAAGRGLQLLFYSVGIGQISSEVPQNLSASRPQDRQFILSSKKLLLSDSGFYLCAWSDGQKNYGYTFGSGTRLTVV.

The chain uses TRBV6-1 and TRBJ2-3, with D tentatively TRBD2 (5 bases). Trimming left V 1 base short and J 4 bases short, with 6 bases between. Germline lookup yields CDR1 MNHNS and CDR2 SASEGT. This CDR3 comprises 13 residues. CDR3 loop: CASSEVGADTQYF. CDR3 bases: TGTGCCAGCAGTGAAGTCGGGGCAGATACGCAGTATTTT.

This clone was recorded only once. Mismatch with germline at one junction end may stem from a read error. The rearrangement uses TRBV7-7 and TRBJ2-2, with D uncertain. Per the germline V gene, CDR1 is SSHAT and CDR2 is FNYEAQ (reference sequence). The CDR3 loop spans 15 amino acids. The CDR3 nucleotides are TGTGCTAGCAGCCCCCAGTTTGCCGTGGCCGGGGAGCTGTTTTTT. It encodes CASSPQFAVAGELFF. Drawing the rest from reference TRBV7-7 and TRBJ2-2, the complete variable domain is GAGVSQSPRYKVTKRGQDVTLRCDPISSHATLYWYQQALGQGPEFLTYFNYEAQPDKSGLPSDRFSAERPEGSISTLTIQRTEQRDSAMYRCASSPQFAVAGELFFGEGSRLTVL.

The chain links TRBV5-1 to TRBJ2-3; D unresolved. V was cut by 0 bases and J by 0 bases, with 8 bases left in between. CDR3 length equals 15 residues. Germline V gives CDR1 SGHRS, CDR2 YFSETQ. The CDR3 loop reads CASSLVLTSTDTQYF. The CDR3 bases are TGCGCCAGCAGCTTGGTACTGACTAGCACAGATACGCAGTATTTT. The full variable domain, in which reference TRBV5-1 and TRBJ2-3 provide the parts outside the CDR3, is KAGVTQTPRYLIKTRGQQVTLSCSPISGHRSVSWYQQTPGQGLQFLFEYFSETQRNKGNFPGRFSGRQFSNSRSEMNVSTLELGDSALYLCASSLVLTSTDTQYFGPGTRLTVL.

The chain carries TRBV19 and TRBJ1-1; TRBD1 agrees at 9 bases. Germline-derived CDR1 and CDR2 are LNHDA and SQIVND (reference sequence). The V and J ends lost 4 bases and 4 bases, in that order; junction bases with no gene match: 7. The CDR3 runs to 15 residues. The CDR3 here is CASSTGRTGATEAFF. The CDR3 nucleotides read TGTGCCAGTAGTACAGGTAGGACAGGGGCCACTGAAGCTTTCTTT.

The chain uses TRBV3-1 (or the pseudogene TRBV3-2) and TRBJ1-2; D might be TRBD1 (6 bases). Per the germline V gene, CDR1 is LGHDT and CDR2 is YNNKEL (reference sequence). This CDR3 spans 15 amino acids. The germline V and J ends were trimmed by 6 bases and 7 bases, with 21 bases remaining between them. DNA for the CDR3: TGTGCCAGCAGACCATCCCTACGTGGGGGCTTTGGCTACACCTTC. As protein: CASRPSLRGGFGYTF.

V usage is TRBV19 and J usage is TRBJ1-5; a possible D gene is TRBD1 (6 bases). The germline gives CDR1 LNHDA, CDR2 SQIVND (reference sequence). V was trimmed by 3 bases and J by 3 bases, leaving 12 bases between them. CDR3 length equals 15 residues. CDR3 sequence (DNA): TGTGCCAGTAGTATGGGCCAGGGGTACAATCAGCCCCAGCATTTT. Amino acids: CASSMGQGYNQPQHF.

This chain links TRBV9 with TRBJ1-1; 7 bases match TRBD1. The CDR3 extends over 14 amino acids. Per the germline V gene, CDR1 is SGDLS and CDR2 is YYNGEE. Trimming removed 3 bases from V and 1 base from J; junction bases left unmatched: 3. The CDR3 loop is CASSATGSNTEAFF. CDR3 bases: TGTGCCAGCAGCGCGACAGGGTCGAACACTGAAGCTTTCTTT. Full variable domain (rest looked up from reference TRBV9 and TRBJ1-1): DSGVTQTPKHLITATGQRVTLRCSPRSGDLSVYWYQQSLDQGLQFLIQYYNGEERAKGNILERFSAQQFPDLHSELNLSSLELGDSALYFCASSATGSNTEAFFGQGTRLTVV.

The rearrangement links TRBV29-1 to TRBJ2-7, with a weak D call TRBD1 (5 bases). CDR1 is SQVTM and CDR2 is ANQGSEA in the germline V gene. This CDR3 is 12 amino acids long. The V gene lost 6 bases and the J gene lost 2 bases, with 11 bases spanning the gap. CDR3 residues: CSVWTDTYEQYF. The CDR3 nucleotides are TGCAGCGTCTGGACGGACACCTACGAGCAGTACTTC.

The chain links TRBV6-2 or TRBV6-3 to TRBJ2-7, with 13 bases fitting TRBD2. From germline, CDR1 is MNHEY and CDR2 SVGEGT. With V trimmed by 4 bases and J by 3 bases, 9 bases remained unmatched. The CDR3 contains 17 residues. The CDR3 sequence: CASSFGTSGITFYEQYF. In DNA, the CDR3 is TGTGCCAGCAGTTTCGGGACTAGCGGGATAACCTTCTACGAGCAGTACTTC.

V usage is TRBV7-3 and J usage is TRBJ2-3, with 11 nucleotides matching TRBD2. CDR1 SGHTA and CDR2 FQGTGA come from the germline V gene. The CDR3 sequence is 15 residues long. V shed 4 bases, J shed 6 bases, and the junction held 6 bases outside the gene matches. The chain's CDR3 is CASSWTSGWGDTQYF. CDR3 bases: TGTGCCAGCAGCTGGACTAGCGGGTGGGGCGATACGCAGTATTTT.

The chain combines TRBV30 with TRBJ2-1; 9 nucleotides align to TRBD2. Germline V gives CDR1 GTSNPN, CDR2 SVGIG (reference sequence). The V segment lost 7 bases and the J segment 5 bases; nucleotides outside the gene matches: 9. The CDR3 length is 14 residues. The CDR3 DNA reads TGTGCCTACAAACTAGCGGGCCGAGACAATGAGCAGTTCTTC. It encodes CAYKLAGRDNEQFF.

V is TRBV6-5 and J is TRBJ1-2, with 8 bases fitting TRBD1. Germline lookup yields CDR1 MNHEY and CDR2 SVGAGI. V shed 7 bases, J shed 8 bases, and the junction held 9 bases outside the gene matches. The length of the CDR3 is 13 residues. This CDR3 is CASKFGTGLGYTF. In nucleotides, the CDR3 is TGTGCCAGCAAGTTTGGGACAGGTTTAGGCTACACCTTC.

This chain links TRBV3-1 (or the pseudogene TRBV3-2) with TRBJ2-5; 9 bases are a match to TRBD2. There are 16 residues in the CDR3. The V gene end was trimmed by 5 bases and the J gene end by 0 bases; junction bases not matched to a gene: 7. Germline V CDR1 and CDR2: LGHDT, YNNKEL (reference sequence). DNA of the CDR3: TGTGCCAGCAGCTCCCTCCTAGCGGGGTACCAAGAGACCCAGTACTTC. Protein: CASSSLLAGYQETQYF.

The genes are TRBV5-1 and TRBJ2-7; 7 nucleotides line up with TRBD2. The germline V gene encodes CDR1 SGHRS and CDR2 YFSETQ. The trim removed 4 bases at V and 4 bases at J, leaving 8 bases unmatched. This CDR3 is built from 14 residues. Here the CDR3 DNA reads TGCGCCAGCAGCCCGCCGGGACTACAGTACGAGCAGTACTTC. Translation gives CASSPPGLQYEQYF.

The chain joins TRBV19 to TRBJ1-2; a weak D match, TRBD1 (5 bases). The CDR3 covers 17 residues. Germline V CDR1 and CDR2: LNHDA, SQIVND (reference sequence). Trimming cost V 4 bases and J 2 bases, with 20 bases left between them. CDR3 nucleotide sequence: TGTGCCAGTAGTACAATCAGCCTACGGGGGGTGAACTATGGCTACACCTTC. Translating it yields CASSTISLRGVNYGYTF.

The chain is built from TRBV15 and TRBJ2-7; TRBD1 aligns across 7 bases. V shed 1 base, J shed 3 bases, and the junction held 6 bases outside the gene matches. Per the germline V gene, CDR1 is LNHNV and CDR2 is YYDKDF (reference sequence). There are 15 residues in the CDR3. The CDR3 here is CATSRGADRSYEQYF. The CDR3 DNA sequence: TGTGCCACCAGCAGAGGGGCGGACAGGAGCTACGAGCAGTACTTC.

V is TRBV18 and J is TRBJ2-7; TRBD2 matches 9 bases. Germline values: CDR1 KGHSH, CDR2 LQKENI. The V gene end was trimmed by 6 bases and the J gene end by 0 bases; junction bases not matched to a gene: 12. The CDR3 has 17 amino acids. CDR3 loop: CASSQYNAGGPSYEQYF. The CDR3 DNA reads as TGTGCCAGCTCTCAATACAATGCGGGAGGGCCCTCCTACGAGCAGTACTTC. The variable domain in full, completed from reference TRBV18 and TRBJ2-7, reads NAGVMQNPRHLVRRRGQEARLRCSPMKGHSHVYWYRQLPEEGLKFMVYLQKENIIDESGMPKERFSAEFPKEGPSILRIQQVVRGDSAAYFCASSQYNAGGPSYEQYFGPGTRLTVT.

The chain carries TRBV9 and TRBJ2-1; D perhaps matches TRBD2 (5 bases). This CDR3 has 14 amino acids. The V and J ends lost 1 base and 7 bases respectively, with 12 bases between them. Germline CDR1 is SGDLS and CDR2 is YYNGEE. The CDR3 region has the DNA TGTGCCAGCAGCGTAAACCTAGCATCTAATGAGCAGTTCTTC. It encodes CASSVNLASNEQFF.

The CDR3 region has the DNA TGCGCCAGCAGCTTGGAGCATAATTCACCCCTCCACTTT. As protein: CASSLEHNSPLHF. The V call is TRBV5-1, the J call TRBJ1-6; no clear D. Germline V CDR1 and CDR2: SGHRS, YFSETQ. Deletions cut 0 bases from V and 5 bases from J, with 3 bases between. The CDR3 is made up of 13 amino acids.